Described below is a single T cell receptor (beta chain) sequence and its context. This sample was taken from a study of blood T cell repertoires in COVID-19. Sequencing was performed with immunoSEQ multiplex PCR; in TCRdb, only in-frame clones are kept and a portion is missing. The table has hundreds of thousands of clones, roughly 87% seen once. The clonotype comes from a man younger than 30 with active or convalescent COVID-19. Material: peripheral blood.

CDR3 sequence (DNA): TGCACCAGCAGCCAAGCCGAGAGCGGACTTGGGAATGAGCAGTTCTTC. Protein product: CTSSQAESGLGNEQFF. The chain carries TRBV1 and TRBJ2-1; the table names TRBD2, a call not compared with the DNA. TRBV1 counts as a pseudogene. This CDR3 spans 16 amino acids.